Shown below are 22 T cell receptor beta chains from a single sample sequenced in a study of liver allograft versus peripheral blood T cells. Looking at the study overall: The authors compared T cell receptor repertoires in transplanted livers with recipients' peripheral blood repertoires.

TCRdb independently ran MiXCR on the reads; one entry per CDR3 protein. The table records 4,000 to 6,000 distinct CDR3 sequences, over 15% of them present only once. Receptors were obtained from a human patient who had a liver transplant. Some T cells may trace back to the graft donor.

Concerning this clonotype: The junction shows a germline mismatch at one end, possibly a read error. This chain links TRBV19 with TRBJ1-5, with a tentative D call TRBD1 (6 bases). Germline V gives CDR1 LNHDA, CDR2 SQIVND (reference sequence). CDR3 length: 15 residues. The CDR3 bases are TGTGCCAGTAGTTTACGGGGGGCATCGTATCAGCCCCGGCATTTT. Translation gives CASSLRGASYQPRHF.

This clonotype was observed a few times. The DNA of the CDR3 is TGTGCCAGCAGCGCTGAATCCGGTGCTAATGAAAAACTGTTTTTT. Residues: CASSAESGANEKLFF. The chain joins TRBV9 to TRBJ1-4, with D uncertain. Per germline, CDR1 SGDLS and CDR2 YYNGEE. V was shortened by 3 bases and J by 3 bases, with 12 bases between the two germline ends. This CDR3 region has 15 residues.

This clonotype is deemed medium-sized. The gene calls are TRBV30 and TRBJ1-6; D is ambiguous. The ends were cut back, 7 bases at V and 13 bases at J, with 17 bases in the middle. CDR1 is GTSNPN and CDR2 is SVGIG in the germline V gene (reference sequence). CDR3 length: 12 amino acids. The CDR3 loop is CASETDSRPLHF. CDR3 bases: TGTGCCTCGGAGACCGACTCCCGCCCCCTCCACTTT.

This clonotype ranks as medium-sized. At one end the junction does not follow the germline gene, possibly because of a read error. The CDR3 protein is CASSVTGTKETQYF. The CDR3, as DNA: TGTGCCAGTAGCGTCACAGGGACTAAAGAGACCCAGTACTTC. The chain combines TRBV9 with TRBJ2-5; the D gene is possibly TRBD2 (7 bases). CDR1 SGDLS and CDR2 YYNGEE come from the germline V gene. This CDR3 region has 14 residues.

This clonotype showed up just a few times. The CDR3: CASSLSRGRMDYGYTF. The CDR3 DNA follows: TGTGCCAGCAGCTTATCACGGGGGCGGATGGACTATGGCTACACCTTC. The chain carries TRBV7-9 and TRBJ1-2; tentative D call: TRBD1 (6 bases). Germline lookup yields CDR1 SEHNR and CDR2 FQNEAQ (reference sequence). V lost 2 bases and J lost 3, with 16 bases in between. This CDR3 comprises 16 residues.

This clonotype was picked up a small number of times. V and J are TRBV12-3 or TRBV12-4 and TRBJ1-2; no reliable D call. V lost 0 bases and J 5 bases, leaving 7 bases between the germline ends. The CDR3 loop spans 13 amino acids. The CDR3 region has the DNA TGTGCCAGCAGTTTAGCTGGGTCTTATGGCTACACCTTC. It specifies CASSLAGSYGYTF.

This clonotype has just a few counts. The genes are TRBV5-4 and TRBJ1-2; D not resolved. Looked up from germline, CDR1 is SGHNT and CDR2 is YYREEE (reference sequence). The CDR3 extends over 11 amino acids. V lost 3 bases, J lost 14 bases, and 14 bases lay in between. The CDR3 nucleotides are TGTGCCAGCAGCTCGATTGTTAGGTGTACCTTC. This translates into CASSSIVRCTF.

By frequency in the sample, this clonotype is medium-sized (0.01 to 0.1%). The chain employs TRBV6-6 and TRBJ2-1; 7 positions agree with TRBD2. From germline, CDR1 is MNHNY and CDR2 SVGAGI (reference sequence). The length of the CDR3 is 15 residues. V gave up 1 base and J gave up 8 bases; unmatched junction bases: 8. CDR3 region: CASSYLGEGQHEQFF. The CDR3, as DNA: TGTGCCAGCAGTTACTTGGGGGAGGGCCAACATGAGCAGTTCTTC.

The chain carries TRBV12-3 or TRBV12-4 and TRBJ2-7; possibly TRBD2 for D (6 bases). The CDR3 has 15 amino acids. Trimming left V 3 bases short and J 3 bases short, with 15 bases between. The CDR3 is CASSLSRYGSYEQYF. Written as DNA, the CDR3 is TGTGCCAGCAGTTTGTCAAGGTACGGGAGCTACGAGCAGTACTTC.

This clonotype was picked up many times. The gene calls are TRBV28 and TRBJ2-7; no clear D gene. The CDR3 has 11 residues. The V gene lost 5 bases and the J gene lost 6 bases, with 8 bases spanning the gap. Germline loops: CDR1 MDHEN, CDR2 SYDVKM. Here the CDR3 reads CASSPQVEQYF. The DNA for the CDR3 is TGTGCCAGCAGTCCCCAGGTCGAGCAGTACTTC.

This clonotype is categorized as medium-sized. The chain couples TRBV27 to TRBJ2-7; 7 bases are a match to TRBD1. V was clipped by 7 bases and J by 3 bases; unmatched bases: 6. Germline V CDR1 and CDR2: MNHEY, SMNVEV (reference sequence). This CDR3 is built from 13 residues. The CDR3 here is CASTKGQRYEQYF. The CDR3 DNA follows: TGTGCCAGCACCAAGGGACAGCGCTACGAGCAGTACTTC.

This clonotype was recorded a few times. The V call is TRBV5-4, the J call TRBJ2-7; a possible D gene is TRBD2 (7 bases). Trimming removed 4 bases at V and 7 bases at J, with 21 bases between. The germline gives CDR1 SGHNT, CDR2 YYREEE (reference sequence). The CDR3 consists of 15 residues. CDR3 nucleotides: TGTGCCAGCAGCGCTTTGGGGGGGGCCGGTGGGGAGCAGTACTTC. This gives the protein CASSALGGAGGEQYF.

This clonotype appeared a few times. V gene TRBV7-9 combines with J gene TRBJ2-7; maybe TRBD1 (6 bases). The CDR3 has 13 amino acids. The V end lost 1 base, the J end lost 2 bases, and 6 bases lay between the germline ends. Germline V gene sequence: CDR1 SEHNR, CDR2 FQNEAQ (reference sequence). The CDR3 is CASSLGDTYEQYF. The CDR3 nucleotides are TGTGCCAGCAGCTTAGGGGACACCTACGAGCAGTACTTC.

The chain combines TRBV28 with TRBJ1-1; D is possibly TRBD1 (5 bases). V gave up 2 bases and J gave up 0 bases, with 7 bases separating them. This CDR3 spans 14 amino acids. CDR1 and CDR2 (germline): MDHEN, SYDVKM. The CDR3 sequence is CASSLRGLNTEAFF. The DNA of the CDR3 is TGTGCCAGCAGTTTAAGGGGCCTGAACACTGAAGCTTTCTTT.

This clonotype was detected only a few times. The J gene is TRBJ2-1, the V gene TRBV5-6; perhaps TRBD2 as D (5 bases). Germline V gene sequence: CDR1 SGHDT, CDR2 YYEEEE. The V gene lost 4 bases and the J gene lost 8 bases, with 19 bases spanning the gap. This CDR3 has 15 amino acids. The DNA for the CDR3 is TGTGCCAGCAGCCCATATATCGGGGATACCTATGAGCAGTTCTTC. Its translation: CASSPYIGDTYEQFF.

This clonotype was seen many times. V usage is TRBV11-2 and J usage is TRBJ1-1; D unresolved. From germline, CDR1 is SGHAT and CDR2 FQNNGV. The CDR3 sequence is 14 residues long. The V and J ends lost 5 bases and 1 base respectively, with 11 bases between them. CDR3 amino acids: CASSKNPENTEAFF. The CDR3 bases are TGTGCCAGCAGCAAAAATCCAGAGAACACTGAAGCTTTCTTT.

This chain links TRBV6-1 with TRBJ2-7, with 9 bases fitting TRBD1. Germline loops: CDR1 MNHNS, CDR2 SASEGT. The CDR3 covers 16 residues. V gave up 7 bases and J gave up 5 bases; unmatched junction bases: 15. The CDR3 DNA is TGTGCCAGCACCCAAGGAGCCGGGACAGGGAGCGACGAGCAGTACTTC. This gives the protein CASTQGAGTGSDEQYF.

The gene calls are TRBV9 and TRBJ2-7, with 7 positions matching TRBD2. Germline V CDR1 and CDR2: SGDLS, YYNGEE. With 0 bases clipped from V and 2 bases from J, the junction kept 5 bases outside the gene matches. The CDR3 length is 15 residues. CDR3 loop: CASSVVAGDTYEQYF. CDR3 nucleotides: TGTGCCAGCAGCGTAGTTGCGGGAGACACCTACGAGCAGTACTTC.

By share of the sample, this clonotype is medium-sized. The rearrangement links TRBV29-1 to TRBJ2-2; D call uncertain. The V end lost 3 bases, the J end lost 7 bases, and 3 bases lay between the germline ends. This CDR3 comprises 10 residues. Germline V gives CDR1 SQVTM, CDR2 ANQGSEA. In DNA form, the CDR3 reads TGCAGCGTTGAGGACGGGGAGCTGTTTTTT. Amino acids: CSVEDGELFF.

J is TRBJ1-5 and V is TRBV28, with D possibly being TRBD1 (6 bases). Germline V gives CDR1 MDHEN, CDR2 SYDVKM. The length of the CDR3 is 14 residues. Trimming took 3 bases from V and 4 from J, leaving 10 bases between them. Here the CDR3 DNA reads TGTGCCAGCAGTTTGGACCAGGGGAATCAGCCCCAGCATTTT. The encoded protein is CASSLDQGNQPQHF. The variable domain in full, with the rest retrieved from reference TRBV28 and TRBJ1-5, is DVKVTQSSRYLVKRTGEKVFLECVQDMDHENMFWYRQDPGLGLRLIYFSYDVKMKEKGDIPEGYSVSREKKERFSLILESASTNQTSMYLCASSLDQGNQPQHFGDGTRLSIL.

This clonotype was observed at least ten times. The genes are TRBV6-6 and TRBJ2-1; 13 positions agree with TRBD2. The J segment lost 9 bases and the V segment lost 4 bases, leaving 3 bases of the junction unmatched. The CDR3 length is 14 residues. Germline lookup yields CDR1 MNHNY and CDR2 SVGAGI (reference sequence). The CDR3 nucleotides read TGTGCCAGCAGTTGGACTAGCGGGAGTCTTGAGCAGTTCTTC. This sequence encodes CASSWTSGSLEQFF.

This clonotype has a count of ten or more. The chain uses TRBV6-5 and TRBJ2-1; 10 bases match TRBD2. From germline, CDR1 is MNHEY and CDR2 SVGAGI. Germline trimming cut 4 bases from V and 4 bases from J; bases unmatched to any gene: 4. The CDR3 loop spans 15 amino acids. The CDR3 here is CASSSLAGVYNEQFF. The CDR3 region has the DNA TGTGCCAGCAGTTCCCTAGCGGGAGTGTACAATGAGCAGTTCTTC.